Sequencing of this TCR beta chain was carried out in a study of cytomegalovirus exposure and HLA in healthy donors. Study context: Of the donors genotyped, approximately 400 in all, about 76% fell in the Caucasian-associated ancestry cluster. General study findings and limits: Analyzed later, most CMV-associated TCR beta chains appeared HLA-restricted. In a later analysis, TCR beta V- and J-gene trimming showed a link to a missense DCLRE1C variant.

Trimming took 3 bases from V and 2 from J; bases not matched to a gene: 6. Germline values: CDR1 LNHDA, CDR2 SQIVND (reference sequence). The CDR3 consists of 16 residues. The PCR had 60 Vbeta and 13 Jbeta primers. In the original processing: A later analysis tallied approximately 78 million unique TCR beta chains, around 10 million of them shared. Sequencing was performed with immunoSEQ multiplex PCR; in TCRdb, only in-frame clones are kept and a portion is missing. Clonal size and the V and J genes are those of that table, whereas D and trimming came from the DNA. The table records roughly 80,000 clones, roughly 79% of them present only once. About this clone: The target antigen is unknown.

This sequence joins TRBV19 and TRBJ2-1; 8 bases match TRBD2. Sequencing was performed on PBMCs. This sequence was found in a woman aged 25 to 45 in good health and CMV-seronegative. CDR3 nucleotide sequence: TGTGCCAGTAGTATTCGGGGGGGTCCCCCCTACAATGAGCAGTTCTTC. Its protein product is CASSIRGGPPYNEQFF.